The 17 T cell receptor beta chains below were found in one sample sequenced in a study of CD8+CD57+ T cells in acquired aplastic anemia. Genomic DNA, serving as template, underwent TCR beta VDJ and CDR3 profiling. TCRdb independently ran MiXCR on the reads; one entry per CDR3 protein. The table records some 410,000 distinct CDR3 sequences, approximately 70% of them present only once. The sample taken for sequencing was sorted CD4+, CD8+, or CD8+CD57+ T cells (not recorded which) from PBMCs. The receptors derive from a human donor in good health, serving as a control.

The V gene is TRBV12-3 or TRBV12-4, the J gene TRBJ1-2; D might be TRBD1 (6 bases). The V end lost 9 bases, the J end lost 8 bases, and 19 bases lay between the germline ends. This CDR3 has 13 residues. CDR3 amino acids: CARGTAGESGYTF. CDR3 bases: TGTGCCAGGGGGACTGCAGGGGAGAGCGGCTACACCTTC.

This clonotype has a count of ten or more. The genes are TRBV6-6 and TRBJ2-3; D is possibly TRBD2 (7 bases). From germline, CDR1 is MNHNY and CDR2 SVGAGI (reference sequence). The CDR3 consists of 18 residues. Deletions cut 2 bases from V and 4 bases from J, with 22 bases between. The CDR3 reads CASSYPMAGGGFADTQYF. As DNA, the CDR3 is TGTGCCAGCAGTTACCCCATGGCCGGCGGGGGCTTCGCAGATACGCAGTATTTT.

This clonotype was found a few times. This rearrangement joins TRBV5-4 to TRBJ2-4, with D hard to call. V dropped 3 bases and J dropped 0 bases, with 13 bases sitting between them. Germline CDR1 reads SGHNT; CDR2 reads YYREEE (reference sequence). This CDR3 has 16 amino acids. The CDR3 sequence is CASSSTVTRAKNIQYF. The CDR3 nucleotides are TGTGCCAGCAGCTCCACGGTAACGAGAGCCAAAAACATTCAGTACTTC.

This clonotype occurred many times. The chain links TRBV19 to TRBJ1-1; D is unclear. Trimming left V 5 bases short and J 7 bases short, with 14 bases between. Per the germline V gene, CDR1 is LNHDA and CDR2 is SQIVND (reference sequence). The CDR3 has 13 residues. For the CDR3, the DNA is TGTGCCAGTAGTTTTGGGCACCACCTTGAAGCTTTCTTT. As protein: CASSFGHHLEAFF.

V is TRBV2 and J is TRBJ2-7; possibly TRBD2 for D (6 bases). CDR1 and CDR2 from the germline V gene are SNHLY and FYNNEI. This CDR3 has 13 amino acids. The DNA for the CDR3 is TGTGCCAGCAGGGGGACGGGAGCCTACGAGCAGCACGTA. Residues: CASRGTGAYEQHV.

Remarks on this clonotype: The CDR3 end shows no conserved phenylalanine or tryptophan, and so a read error is likely. The DNA is omitted, as the CDR3 cannot be located on it reliably, and the CDR3 follows TCRdb's listing. The chain is built from TRBV2 and TRBJ1-1; the table assigns TRBD1, which was not confirmed against the DNA. The CDR3 numbers 14 amino acids, ends counted. Germline lookup yields CDR1 SNHLY and CDR2 FYNNEI. The CDR3 region is CASSRARDDSYTFC.

V gene TRBV20-1 combines with J gene TRBJ2-1; 8 bases line up with TRBD2. V dropped 6 bases and J dropped 5; count of bases not matched to a gene: 18. The CDR3 runs to 17 residues. Germline CDR1 reads DFQATT; CDR2 reads SNEGSKA (reference sequence). The CDR3 here is CSATLLAGTSLHNEQFF. CDR3 in DNA: TGCAGTGCCACTCTCCTGGCGGGGACTAGTCTCCACAATGAGCAGTTCTTC.

The chain carries TRBV4-2 and TRBJ1-5; TRBD1 matches at 8 bases. Germline CDR1 and CDR2: LGHNA and YNFKEQ. This CDR3 contains 16 residues. The J segment lost 5 bases and the V segment lost 0 bases, leaving 6 bases of the junction unmatched. In nucleotides, the CDR3 is TGTGCCAGCAGCCAAGAAGGTCAGGGGGCCTATCAGCCCCAGCATTTT. Translation: CASSQEGQGAYQPQHF.

Note on this clonotype: The CDR3 carries no conserved terminal phenylalanine or tryptophan, so it likely arises from a read error. The DNA is omitted, as the CDR3 cannot be located on it reliably, and the CDR3 follows TCRdb's listing. The J gene is TRBJ2-5, the V gene TRBV7-2. The CDR3 spans 14 amino acids, including both terminal residues. Germline-derived CDR1 and CDR2 are SGHTA and FQGNSA. The CDR3 sequence: CASSLAFQQETRYS.

This clonotype was detected once. The junction and the germline gene differ at one end; a read error may be behind it. This rearrangement joins TRBV2 to TRBJ1-1; weak D call: TRBD1 (6 bases). CDR1 SNHLY and CDR2 FYNNEI come from the germline V gene. The CDR3 loop spans 14 amino acids. The CDR3 DNA sequence: TGTGCCAGCAGTGGGACAGTGGGTAGTGCTGAAGCCTTCTTT. The encoded protein is CASSGTVGSAEAFF.

The genes are TRBV29-1 and TRBJ2-7; TRBD2 agrees at 9 bases. Germline CDR1 SQVTM, CDR2 ANQGSEA. CDR3 length: 13 amino acids. J lost 2 bases, V lost 5 bases, and 4 bases had no gene match. CDR3 region: CSVTPSGAYEQYF. The CDR3 region has the DNA TGCAGCGTTACACCTAGCGGGGCCTACGAGCAGTACTTC.

The sample holds many counts of this clonotype. The chain joins TRBV20-1 to TRBJ1-2; tentatively, D is TRBD1 (5 bases). Germline assignment: CDR1 DFQATT and CDR2 SNEGSKA (reference sequence). The CDR3 is 16 residues long. Trimming took off 3 bases at V and 4 bases at J, with 21 bases between the two ends. CDR3 residues: CSASPTYQGGVYGYTF. For the CDR3, the DNA is TGCAGTGCTAGTCCCACATACCAGGGCGGTGTCTATGGCTACACCTTC.

This clonotype was recorded at least ten times. V is TRBV4-3 and J is TRBJ2-1, with 9 bases lining up with TRBD1. The CDR3 is 15 residues long. The V segment lost 1 base and the J segment 5 bases; nucleotides outside the gene matches: 3. Germline assignment: CDR1 LGHNA and CDR2 YSLEER. The DNA for the CDR3 is TGCGCCAGCAGCCAAGGACAGGGGGTCAACAATGAGCAGTTCTTC. Its translation is CASSQGQGVNNEQFF.

On this clonotype itself: The junction and the germline gene differ at one end; a read error may be behind it. V usage is TRBV7-9 and J usage is TRBJ2-7, with D unresolved. The germline V gene encodes CDR1 SEHNR and CDR2 FQNEAQ (reference sequence). This CDR3 is 16 amino acids long. The CDR3 nucleotides read TGTGCCACCAGCTGCTCCCCACGCGCGTACGGGTACGAGCAGTACTTC. It is translated as CATSCSPRAYGYEQYF.

This clonotype was counted a few times. J is TRBJ1-1 and V is TRBV7-2, with TRBD1 matching over 8 bases. This CDR3 region has 17 residues. Germline V gene data show CDR1 as SGHTA and CDR2 as FQGNSA. J was trimmed by 5 bases and V by 5 bases; bases with no gene match: 16. CDR3 sequence reads: CASSNGQGALRLTEAFF. The CDR3 nucleotides are TGTGCCAGCAGCAACGGACAGGGCGCATTACGGTTGACTGAAGCTTTCTTT.

This clonotype has just one count. J is TRBJ1-3 and V is TRBV20-1, with a tentative D call TRBD1 (6 bases). Trimming shortened V by 5 bases and J by 11 bases, and 19 bases separated the two germline ends. Germline CDR1 DFQATT, CDR2 SNEGSKA (reference sequence). CDR3 length: 13 amino acids. The CDR3, as DNA: TGCAGTGCTCACCCCGAGACAGGAACCTCCATATATTTT. This codes for CSAHPETGTSIYF.

The J gene is TRBJ1-5, the V gene TRBV19, with a possible D match to TRBD1 (5 bases). The CDR3 is 15 amino acids. V was clipped by 6 bases and J by 4 bases, with 16 bases between them. CDR1 and CDR2 from the germline V gene are LNHDA and SQIVND (reference sequence). The chain's CDR3 is CASRSRVTGNQPQHF. DNA of the CDR3: TGTGCCAGTAGGTCCAGGGTGACGGGGAATCAGCCCCAGCATTTT.